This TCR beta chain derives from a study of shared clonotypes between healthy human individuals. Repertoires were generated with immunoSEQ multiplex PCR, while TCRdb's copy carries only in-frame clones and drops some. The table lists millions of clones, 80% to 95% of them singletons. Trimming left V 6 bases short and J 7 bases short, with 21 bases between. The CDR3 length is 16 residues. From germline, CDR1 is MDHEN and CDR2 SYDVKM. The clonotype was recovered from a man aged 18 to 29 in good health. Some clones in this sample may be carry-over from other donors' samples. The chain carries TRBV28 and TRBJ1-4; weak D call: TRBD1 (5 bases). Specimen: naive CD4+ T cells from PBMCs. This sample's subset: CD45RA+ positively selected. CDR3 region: CASSKRDPGLGEKLFF. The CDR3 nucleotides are TGTGCCAGCAGCAAACGGGACCCCGGGCTTGGTGAAAAACTGTTTTTT.